This TCR beta chain was sequenced for a study of multiple sclerosis patients with progressive multifocal leukoencephalopathy. Overall study findings and caveats: Lower normalized Shannon entropy suggested reduced TRB diversity in most PML patients.

Trimming cost V 2 bases and J 4 bases, with 14 bases left between them. Germline values: CDR1 SNHLY, CDR2 FYNNEI. The CDR3 totals 15 residues. Time point defined: 5 to 6 months of natalizumab therapy. All PML patients were female, and all patients had earlier interferon beta. Notes on this clone: The antigen remains undetermined.

Clones were read by immunoSEQ multiplex PCR, and TCRdb kept only the in-frame ones, dropping some. The sample gives tens of thousands of clones, around nine tenths of which show up once; 1.5% is in the top ten. Sequencing was performed on PBMCs, taken from a patient treated with natalizumab. The clonotype comes from a human donor with multiple sclerosis. The chain recombines TRBV2 with TRBJ2-5, with D possibly matching TRBD1 (5 bases). The CDR3 loop reads CASSERQSLGETQYF. Here the CDR3 DNA reads TGTGCCAGCAGTGAACGACAGTCCTTAGGAGAGACCCAGTACTTC.